This T cell receptor beta chain emerged from a study of T cell clones after liver transplantation. Whole-study context: Graft-donor-reactive sequences were compared with third-party-reactive TCRbeta sequences from pre-transplant mixed lymphocyte reactions. Study results and caveats: Post-transplant, graft-donor-reactive CD4 TCRbeta sequences in blood dropped significantly in most of the 8 subjects. Rather than being deleted, graft donor-reactive T cells may have moved into the graft.

Here immunoSEQ multiplex PCR was the method, and the copy in TCRdb shows in-frame clones only, minus some. The sample gives more than 95,000 clones, roughly four fifths of which show up once; approximately 2.9% is in the top ten. Regarding this clone: Antigen: not known.

The V and J ends lost 3 bases and 3 bases, in that order; junction bases with no gene match: 7. CDR1 is SGDLS and CDR2 is YYNGEE in the germline V gene. This CDR3 contains 16 residues. The source of this sequence is a human patient who received a liver transplant. Some T cells may be provided by the graft donor. The sample was CD4+ T cells from blood, taken approximately 4 years after liver transplant. V usage is TRBV9 and J usage is TRBJ2-2; 8 bases fit TRBD2. As DNA, the CDR3 is TGTGCCAGCAGCGCCTTTAGCGGGGTCTACACCGGGGAGCTGTTTTTT. Protein product: CASSAFSGVYTGELFF.